This entry features one TCR beta chain sequence. The source of the sample is a study of blood T cell repertoires in COVID-19. Overall study: There were acute and convalescent COVID-19 samples, and they came from the United States, Italy and Spain. Sample material is recorded as cDNA or gDNA derived from T cells, B-cell-depleted T cells, or PBMCs.

The V and J ends lost 4 bases and 0 bases, in that order; junction bases with no gene match: 5. This CDR3 has 15 amino acids. Germline assignment: CDR1 MNHEY and CDR2 SVGAGI. In the authors' methods: Reference gene primer amplification in the assay estimated nucleated cell counts. Produced via immunoSEQ multiplex PCR; TCRdb's table is partial and in-frame only. Clone size and the V and J calls come from that table; the DNA yielded D and trimming. The table lists under 250,000 clones, 70% to 90% of them singletons. The source is a man aged 18-30 years with active or convalescent COVID-19. The specimen was peripheral blood. J is TRBJ1-2 and V is TRBV6-5; 7 bases agree with TRBD1. The CDR3 loop reads CASSSPGTANYGYTF. CDR3 sequence (DNA): TGTGCCAGCAGTTCCCCCGGGACAGCTAACTATGGCTACACCTTC.